Sequencing of this T cell receptor (beta chain) was carried out in a study of spatial heterogeneity in lung cancer. Study-wide context: Detected beta-chain sequences consistently exceeded alpha-chain sequences.

Specified time point: blood at routine non-recurrence follow-up after resection. Sample share makes this clonotype medium-sized. V dropped 6 bases and J dropped 10; count of bases not matched to a gene: 17. Looked up from germline, CDR1 is MNHEY and CDR2 is SVGAGI. The CDR3 runs 16 residues. One entry per CDR3 protein results from TCRdb running MiXCR on the 5' RACE reads. The sample consists of fewer than 11,000 distinct CDR3 sequences, 20% to 25% of them appearing once. V is TRBV6-5 and J is TRBJ2-1, with 8 positions matching TRBD1. The sample was PBMCs, taken at follow-up. This sequence originates from a male donor with early-stage non-small cell lung cancer. The CDR3 loop is CASRPRTGPRPQEQFF. The CDR3 nucleotides read TGTGCCAGCAGACCTAGGACAGGGCCCCGTCCTCAGGAGCAGTTCTTC.